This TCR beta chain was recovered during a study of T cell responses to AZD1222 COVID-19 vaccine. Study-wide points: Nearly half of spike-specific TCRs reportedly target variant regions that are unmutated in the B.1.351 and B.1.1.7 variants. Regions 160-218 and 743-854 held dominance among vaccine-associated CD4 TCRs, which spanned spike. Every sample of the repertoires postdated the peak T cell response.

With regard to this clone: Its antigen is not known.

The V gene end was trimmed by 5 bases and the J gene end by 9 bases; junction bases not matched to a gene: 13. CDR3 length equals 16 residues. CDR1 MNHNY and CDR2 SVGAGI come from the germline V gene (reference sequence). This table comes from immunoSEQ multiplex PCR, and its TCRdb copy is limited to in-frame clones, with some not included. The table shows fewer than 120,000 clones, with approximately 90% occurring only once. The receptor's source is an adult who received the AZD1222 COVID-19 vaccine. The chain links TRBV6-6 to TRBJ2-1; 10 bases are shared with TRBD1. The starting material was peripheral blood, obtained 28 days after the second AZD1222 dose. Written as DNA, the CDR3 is TGTGCCAGCAGTAACACTAGACAGGGGGCGCCGAGTGAGCAGTTCTTC. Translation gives CASSNTRQGAPSEQFF.